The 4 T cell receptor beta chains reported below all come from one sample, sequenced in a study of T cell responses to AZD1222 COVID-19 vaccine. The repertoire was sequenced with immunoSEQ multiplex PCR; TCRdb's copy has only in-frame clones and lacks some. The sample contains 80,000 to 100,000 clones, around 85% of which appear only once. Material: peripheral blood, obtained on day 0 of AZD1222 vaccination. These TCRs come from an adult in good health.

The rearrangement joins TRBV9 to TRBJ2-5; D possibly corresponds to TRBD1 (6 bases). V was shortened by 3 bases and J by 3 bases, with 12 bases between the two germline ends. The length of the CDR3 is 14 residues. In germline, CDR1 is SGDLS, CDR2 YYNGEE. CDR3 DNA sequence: TGTGCCAGCAGCGGACAGAACAGGGAAGAGACCCAGTACTTC. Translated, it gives CASSGQNREETQYF.

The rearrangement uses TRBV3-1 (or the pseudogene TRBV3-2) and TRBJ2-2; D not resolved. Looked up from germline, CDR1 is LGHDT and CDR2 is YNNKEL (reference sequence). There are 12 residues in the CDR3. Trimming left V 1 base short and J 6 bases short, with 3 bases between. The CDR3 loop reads CASSQVPGELFF. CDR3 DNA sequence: TGTGCCAGCAGCCAAGTACCCGGGGAGCTGTTTTTT.

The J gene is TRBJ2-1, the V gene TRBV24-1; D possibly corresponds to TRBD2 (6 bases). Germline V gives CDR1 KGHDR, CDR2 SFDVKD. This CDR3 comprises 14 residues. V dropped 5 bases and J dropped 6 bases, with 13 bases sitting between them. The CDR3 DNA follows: TGTGCCACCAGTGCCTTGGGAGGTCGCAATGAGCAGTTCTTC. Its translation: CATSALGGRNEQFF.

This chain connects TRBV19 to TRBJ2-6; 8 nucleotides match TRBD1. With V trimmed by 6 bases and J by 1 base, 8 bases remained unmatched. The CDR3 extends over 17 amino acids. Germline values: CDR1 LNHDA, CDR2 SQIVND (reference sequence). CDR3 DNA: TGTGCCAGTAGGAAAAATACAGGGGGTTCTGGGGCCAACGTCCTGACTTTC. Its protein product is CASRKNTGGSGANVLTF.